Sequencing of this TCR beta chain was carried out in a study of identical twins. General study results and limits: Within beta out-of-frame sequences, the excess sharing observed between twins was weaker. Memory repertoires lacked the insertion deficit that abundant cord blood beta clonotypes showed.

cDNA carried unique molecular identifiers, and a universal primer site was added by template switching. TCRdb used MiXCR to reprocess the 5' RACE reads, holding one entry per CDR3 protein. The sample contains fewer than 800,000 distinct CDR3 sequences, roughly 6.6% of which appear only once. The CDR3 has 15 residues. With 8 bases clipped from V and 6 bases from J, the junction kept 11 bases outside the gene matches. Germline loops: CDR1 MDHEN, CDR2 SYDVKM. This clonotype was seen at least ten times. Antigen: not known. These sequences were also reported in another study, on yellow fever vaccine responses in identical twins. According to that study: Vaccine T cell responses of twins reportedly seemed partly convergent and partly personalized.

The sequencing input was PBMCs. The origin of this receptor is a woman under 30 in good health. The chain carries TRBV28 and TRBJ2-2; 8 bases are shared with TRBD2. CDR3 in amino acids: CASVGSGSGAGELFF. In DNA, the CDR3 is TGTGCCAGCGTGGGGAGCGGGAGCGGTGCCGGGGAGCTGTTTTTT.